The next 16 T cell receptor beta chains were all read from a single sample in a study of human T cells and chemical hapten exposure. From the RACE reads, TCRdb called clonotypes with MiXCR, one entry per CDR3 protein. Altogether 100,000 or so distinct CDR3 sequences are present, around 34% being singletons, with the ten largest covering around 2.8%. Time point of the sample: patch test 3, about 24 weeks after DPC sensitization. The treatment here: therapeutic diphenylcyclopropenone sensitization with weekly scalp DPC. This sample comprised whole blood, obtained in connection with sensitization to the hapten diphenylcyclopropenone (DPC). The receptors come from a man aged 35 to 55 with alopecia areata. Some clones in this sample may be carry-over from other donors' samples.

The chain employs TRBV28 and TRBJ2-5; 7 positions match TRBD2. Germline trimming cut 6 bases from V and 5 bases from J; bases unmatched to any gene: 30. Germline V gives CDR1 MDHEN, CDR2 SYDVKM. CDR3 length equals 21 residues. CDR3 sequence (DNA): TGTGCCAGCAGCATCCTGACAGCCGCGGTGGGGTGGCCGGGCGGGAGCGAGACCCAGTACTTC. It codes for CASSILTAAVGWPGGSETQYF.

This chain connects TRBV7-9 to TRBJ2-5, with 8 bases that match TRBD2. The J segment lost 1 base and the V segment lost 5 bases, leaving 3 bases of the junction unmatched. The CDR3 spans 14 residues. Germline V gene lookup returns CDR1 SEHNR and CDR2 FQNEAQ (reference sequence). The CDR3 sequence is CASSPLAAQETQYF. The CDR3 DNA is TGTGCCAGCAGCCCACTAGCGGCCCAAGAGACCCAGTACTTC.

The chain joins TRBV6-8 to TRBJ2-7; D is undetermined. Germline loops: CDR1 MNHGY, CDR2 SAAAGT. The CDR3 totals 13 residues. Trimming removed 5 bases from V and 2 bases from J, with 10 bases in between. CDR3 sequence reads: CASSISGPYEQYV. CDR3 DNA: TGTGCCAGCAGTATTTCAGGTCCCTACGAGCAGTACGTC.

V gene TRBV30 combines with J gene TRBJ1-4; unclear D gene. Between the trimmed V and J ends, which lost 0 bases and 3 bases, there was a span of 8 bases. Germline-derived CDR1 and CDR2 are GTSNPN and SVGIG (reference sequence). The CDR3 has 14 amino acids. The CDR3 sequence is CAWSVGRSNEKLFF. In DNA, the CDR3 is TGTGCCTGGAGTGTTGGGAGATCTAATGAAAAACTGTTTTTT.

The chain links TRBV27 to TRBJ1-1; D uncertain. The ends were cut back, 2 bases at V and 1 base at J, with 14 bases in the middle. Germline V gene lookup returns CDR1 MNHEY and CDR2 SMNVEV (reference sequence). The CDR3 totals 16 residues. CDR3 region: CASSLLRAASNTEAFF. As DNA, the CDR3 is TGTGCCAGCAGTTTACTTCGAGCGGCGTCGAACACTGAAGCTTTCTTT.

The J gene is TRBJ2-1, the V gene TRBV6-5; D gene unclear. Germline V gene data show CDR1 as MNHEY and CDR2 as SVGAGI. Trimming removed 0 bases at V and 6 bases at J, with 9 bases between. The CDR3 covers 14 residues. CDR3 nucleotides: TGTGCCAGCAGTTACTCGAGTGGCATCAATGAGCAGTTCTTC. Its protein product is CASSYSSGINEQFF.

The sample holds one count of this clonotype. The chain uses TRBV10-3 and TRBJ2-1; 9 bases line up with TRBD1. The junction had 2 bases not matched to a gene; V was cut back by 6 bases and J by 2 bases. Germline V gene sequence: CDR1 ENHRY, CDR2 SYGVKD. CDR3 size: 14 residues. CDR3 residues: CAIRGQGTYNEQFF. DNA of the CDR3: TGTGCCATCAGGGGACAGGGCACCTACAATGAGCAGTTCTTC.

This chain connects TRBV29-1 to TRBJ2-6; D gene uncertain. The CDR3 loop spans 12 amino acids. V lost 7 bases, J lost 0 bases, and 4 bases lay in between. Germline CDR1 reads SQVTM; CDR2 reads ANQGSEA. The CDR3 DNA is TGCAGCGCTGACTCTGGGGCCAACGTCCTGACTTTC. It translates to CSADSGANVLTF.

This clonotype showed up just once. J is TRBJ2-7 and V is TRBV19, with 8 bases that match TRBD1. V was clipped by 5 bases and J by 5 bases; unmatched bases: 5. CDR1 is LNHDA, CDR2 SQIVND, per germline (reference sequence). The CDR3 spans 13 residues. For the CDR3, the DNA is TGTGCCAGTAGTTCGCCGACAGGGGACGAGCAGTACTTC. It yields the protein CASSSPTGDEQYF.

This clonotype turned up a few times. The chain has TRBV6-1 and TRBJ2-7; D gene unclear. V gave up 2 bases and J gave up 6 bases, with 11 bases separating them. The germline V gene has CDR1 MNHNS and CDR2 SASEGT. The CDR3 sequence is 13 residues long. The CDR3 coding sequence is TGTGCCAGCAGTGAAATGAGTCTCGCCGAGCAGTACGTC. Translating gives CASSEMSLAEQYV.

This clonotype came up a few times. The chain uses TRBV7-2 and TRBJ1-2; TRBD1 agrees at 10 bases. J lost 8 bases, V lost 5 bases, and 8 bases had no gene match. The CDR3 loop spans 14 amino acids. CDR1 is SGHTA, CDR2 FQGNSA, per germline. The CDR3 sequence: CASSRQDRGRGYTF. The CDR3 DNA reads as TGTGCCAGCAGCCGTCAAGACAGGGGGCGCGGCTACACCTTC.

The chain employs TRBV6-1 and TRBJ2-3, with 7 bases matching TRBD1. Germline trimming cut 1 base from V and 1 base from J; bases unmatched to any gene: 2. CDR3 size: 15 residues. CDR1 and CDR2 from the germline V gene are MNHNS and SASEGT. DNA of the CDR3: TGTGCCAGCAGTGAAGGTGACAGGGGCACAGATACGCAGTATTTT. Amino acid sequence: CASSEGDRGTDTQYF.

The gene calls are TRBV12-3 or TRBV12-4 and TRBJ2-5; 8 nucleotides agree with TRBD2. V lost 6 bases and J lost 4; bases outside the gene matches: 7. The CDR3 has 14 amino acids. The CDR3: CASSLGLVVETQYF. As DNA, the CDR3 is TGTGCCAGCAGCCTGGGACTAGTAGTAGAGACCCAGTACTTC.

Only a few counts were recorded for this clonotype. The chain uses TRBV28 and TRBJ2-5, with D tentatively TRBD1 or TRBD2 (5 bases each). Deletions cut 5 bases from V and 0 bases from J, with 10 bases between. The germline gives CDR1 MDHEN, CDR2 SYDVKM. CDR3 size: 14 residues. CDR3 nucleotides: TGTGCCAGCAGTGCTGGGACGTACCAAGAGACCCAGTACTTC. It encodes CASSAGTYQETQYF.

V and J are TRBV6-5 and TRBJ1-3; D is unclear. The V end was cut by 2 bases, the J end by 1 base, with 6 bases between. This CDR3 has 14 amino acids. CDR1 and CDR2 (germline): MNHEY, SVGAGI. The CDR3 region is CASSYGTSGNTIYF. The CDR3 DNA reads as TGTGCCAGCAGTTACGGAACATCTGGAAACACCATATATTTT.

This clonotype was seen more than once but under ten times. The chain combines TRBV7-6 with TRBJ2-6; TRBD1 aligns across 7 bases. With V trimmed by 5 bases and J by 2 bases, 6 bases remained unmatched. The CDR3 runs 16 residues. The V gene's germline CDR1 is SGHVS and CDR2 FNYEAQ. This CDR3 is CASSPKTGAGANVLTF. CDR3 in DNA: TGTGCCAGCAGCCCCAAAACAGGGGCTGGGGCCAACGTCCTGACTTTC.